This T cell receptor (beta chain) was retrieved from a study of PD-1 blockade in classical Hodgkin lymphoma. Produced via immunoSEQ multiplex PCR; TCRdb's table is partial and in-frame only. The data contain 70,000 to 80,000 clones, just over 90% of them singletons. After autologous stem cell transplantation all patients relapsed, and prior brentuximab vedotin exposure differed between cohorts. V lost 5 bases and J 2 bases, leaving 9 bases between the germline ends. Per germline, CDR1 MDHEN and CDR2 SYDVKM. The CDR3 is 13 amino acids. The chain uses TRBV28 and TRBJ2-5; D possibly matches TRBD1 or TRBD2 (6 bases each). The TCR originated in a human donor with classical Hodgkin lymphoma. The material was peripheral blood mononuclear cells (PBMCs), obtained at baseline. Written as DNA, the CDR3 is TGTGCCAGCAGTGGGGGGCCTCAAGAGACCCAGTACTTC. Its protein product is CASSGGPQETQYF.